The clone carrying this TCR beta chain came up many times. This record comes from a study of T cells after yellow fever vaccination. Germline CDR1 LGHDT, CDR2 YNNKEL (reference sequence). Trimming removed 4 bases from V and 5 bases from J, with 14 bases in between. The CDR3 length is 14 residues. TCRdb re-derived calls from the 5' RACE reads in MiXCR, one entry per CDR3 protein. The table shows 120,000 to 150,000 distinct CDR3 sequences, with 7% to 9% occurring only once. The gene calls are TRBV3-1 and TRBJ1-1, with TRBD1 as a possible D gene (5 bases). The sample consisted of CD4+ T cells sorted from PBMCs, taken 5 days after the yellow fever booster vaccination. The sequence derives from a man aged 30 to 45 who received the YFV17D yellow fever vaccine. The CDR3 here is CASSPPAGKTEAFF. In DNA, the CDR3 is TGTGCCAGCAGCCCCCCCGCAGGGAAAACTGAAGCTTTCTTT. Full variable domain (outside the CDR3, taken from reference TRBV3-1 and TRBJ1-1): DTAVSQTPKYLVTQMGNDKSIKCEQNLGHDTMYWYKQDSKKFLKIMFSYNNKELIINETVPNRFSPKSPDKAHLNLHINSLELGDSAVYFCASSPPAGKTEAFFGQGTRLTVV.